This TCR beta chain was found in a study of cytomegalovirus exposure and HLA in healthy donors. Study information: Around 200 million T cells yielded around 100 million unique TCR beta sequences, as an earlier analysis found.

Nominally healthy donors provided the samples, though records likely missed some immune exposures. Amplification used 60 Vbeta primers and 13 Jbeta primers. Clones were read by immunoSEQ multiplex PCR, and TCRdb kept only the in-frame ones, dropping some. The data hold roughly 110,000 clones, with 75% observed a single time. A note on this clone: Its antigen is unidentified.

Findings and caveats of the study: Data from an earlier analysis indicated that most TCR beta V segments were productive either about 90% or about 30% of the time.

The clonotype was recovered from a male donor in good health and CMV-seropositive. The sample consisted of PBMCs.

Here the CDR3 reads CASAKDTRTEAFF. For the CDR3, the DNA is TGTGCCAGCGCAAAGGACACCCGTACCGAAGCTTTCTTT. This chain connects TRBV6-4 to TRBJ1-1, with TRBD1 as a possible D gene (5 bases). The CDR3 sequence is 13 residues long. With 8 bases removed from V and 8 bases from J, the gap between germline ends came to 18 bases. From germline, CDR1 is MRHNA and CDR2 SNTAGT.